This T cell receptor (beta chain) was recovered during a study of molecular identifiers for immune sequencing clone quantification. Study observations and caveats: Clone sizes could be underestimated for highly expanded clones when identical TCR molecules share a barcode. The study reportedly detected spiked Jurkat TCR RNA from one cell among some 940,000 naive cells.

The CDR3 contains 15 residues. V lost 3 bases and J lost 7; bases outside the gene matches: 5. In germline, CDR1 is WNHNN, CDR2 SYGVQD (reference sequence). TCRdb ran MiXCR on the PCR reads and lists one entry per CDR3 protein. This sample has under 350,000 distinct CDR3 sequences, with about 23% found just once. On this clonotype itself: The antigen is unknown.

Material for sequencing was naive CD8+ T cells from blood, with Jurkat cell RNA spiked in. Subset: FACS-sorted CD8+CD4-CCR7+CD45RA+ naive T cells. J is TRBJ2-3 and V is TRBV10-1, with TRBD2 matching 12 bases. The clonotype comes from a human donor in good health. Some libraries in this study had Jurkat cell RNA spiked in. CDR3 in amino acids: CASSESGLAGYTQYF. The CDR3 nucleotides are TGCGCCAGCAGTGAATCAGGACTAGCGGGGTATACGCAGTATTTT.